This T cell receptor beta chain was captured by sequencing in a study of CD8 T cells in Susac syndrome. Sequencing of TCR beta drew on CD8+ and CD4+ T cells from blood. Patients with stable or active relapsing-remitting disease, all of them treatment-naive, made up the multiple sclerosis controls. The TEMRA cells underwent FACS enrichment, while the CD8+ and CD4+ T cells underwent negative isolation. The germline V gene encodes CDR1 SNHLY and CDR2 FYNNEI. This CDR3 has 11 amino acids. V gave up 7 bases and J gave up 7 bases, with 11 bases separating them. RNA, at roughly 0.45 to 1 ug, was reverse transcribed with random hexamers. Each CDR3 protein gets one entry after TCRdb re-called the immunoSEQ multiplex PCR reads with MiXCR. The sample lists around 180,000 distinct CDR3 sequences; approximately 95% were seen once.

The sequence was collected from a human donor with multiple sclerosis. The chain links TRBV2 to TRBJ2-7, with D maybe TRBD2 (6 bases). Sequencing input: CD4+ T cells from PBMCs. Here the CDR3 reads CASKVGGEQYF. In nucleotides, the CDR3 is TGTGCCAGCAAGGTTGGAGGGGAGCAGTACTTC.